The clone carrying this T cell receptor (beta chain) showed up many times. The antigen is unknown. This sample stems from a study of T cells after yellow fever vaccination. Researchers made TCR cDNA using 5'RACE template switching, and this step added a universal primer site and UMIs. Via MiXCR, TCRdb re-called the 5' RACE reads, giving one row per CDR3 protein. The table records hundreds of thousands of distinct CDR3 sequences, over 9% of them present only once. The CDR3 totals 17 residues. Trimming stripped 1 base from V and 0 bases from J, with 12 bases between. Germline values: CDR1 SGHVS, CDR2 FNYEAQ. The study, taken as a whole, reports: Post-booster repertoires contained most primary-vaccination clones again (roughly 96% CD4, about 90% CD8). The secondary response peaked faster, at day 5 versus 15, but was weaker. In FACS-sorted repertoires, abundant clonotypes from the bulk population could appear as contaminants.

The TCR originated in a man between 25 and 39 years old who received the YFV17D yellow fever vaccine. The V and J genes are TRBV7-6 and TRBJ2-2, with a weak D call TRBD2 (6 bases). The specimen was PBMCs, collected on the day of the yellow fever booster vaccination. The CDR3 nucleotides read TGTGCCAGCAGCTTAGGTGGAGGGAGAGCGAACACCGGGGAGCTGTTTTTT. Its protein is CASSLGGGRANTGELFF. The variable domain in full, with the rest retrieved from reference TRBV7-6 and TRBJ2-2, is GAGVSQSPRYKVTKRGQDVALRCDPISGHVSLYWYRQALGQGPEFLTYFNYEAQQDKSGLPNDRFSAERPEGSISTLTIQRTEQRDSAMYRCASSLGGGRANTGELFFGEGSRLTVL.